Here is one T cell receptor (beta chain) with its context. The data derive from a study of shared clonotypes between healthy human individuals. CD8 cells classed as naive were CD45RO-negative and positively selected for CCR7, excluding terminally differentiated effector memory CD45RA+ cells. V was clipped by 9 bases and J by 4 bases, with 18 bases between them. The CDR3 runs to 15 residues. Germline V CDR1 and CDR2: WNHNN, SYGVQD (reference sequence). The table came from immunoSEQ multiplex PCR; TCRdb's copy has only in-frame clones and leaves some out. The sample has 2 million to 2.5 million clones, 90% to 95% seen once.

Sequenced sample: naive CD8+ T cells from PBMCs. The sequence was collected from a man younger than 35 in good health. Some clones in this sample may be carry-over from other donors' samples. The chain uses TRBV10-1 and TRBJ2-2; TRBD2 is a possible D gene (6 bases). The CDR3 protein is CARLRTGDSTGELFF. CDR3 in DNA: TGCGCCAGACTACGAACGGGGGATTCCACCGGGGAGCTGTTTTTT.